This T cell receptor beta chain appears in the sequencing data of a study of metastatic and nonmetastatic thyroid tumors. This clone was counted between two and nine times. Thyroid surgery was performed in patients who had received no treatment beforehand. The CDR3 has 15 amino acids. The ends were cut back, 4 bases at V and 5 bases at J, with 17 bases in the middle. The V gene's germline CDR1 is MNHEY and CDR2 SMNVEV (reference sequence). Via MiXCR, TCRdb re-called the PCR reads. The sample records 21,000 or so clones, about 16% being singletons. This TCR came from a male donor with papillary thyroid cancer or a benign thyroid nodule (not recorded which). Some clones in this sample may be carry-over from other donors' samples. The sample consisted of blood. The rearrangement uses TRBV27 and TRBJ1-1; the D gene is possibly TRBD1 (6 bases). The DNA of the CDR3 is TGTGCCAGCAGTTCCCTGGGGGCAGGGCAGACTGAAGCTTTCTTT. Its protein is CASSSLGAGQTEAFF.